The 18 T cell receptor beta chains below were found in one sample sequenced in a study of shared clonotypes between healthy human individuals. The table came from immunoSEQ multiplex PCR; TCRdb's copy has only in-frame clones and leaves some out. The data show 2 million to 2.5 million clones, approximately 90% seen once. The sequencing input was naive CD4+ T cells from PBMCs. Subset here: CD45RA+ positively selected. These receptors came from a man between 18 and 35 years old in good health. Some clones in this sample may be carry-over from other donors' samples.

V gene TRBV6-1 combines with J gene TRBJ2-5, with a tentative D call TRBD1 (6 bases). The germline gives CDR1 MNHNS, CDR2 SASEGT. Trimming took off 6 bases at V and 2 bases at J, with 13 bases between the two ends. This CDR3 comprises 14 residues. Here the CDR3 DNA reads TGTGCCAGCAGCCTCAGGACAGTTCAAGAGACCCAGTACTTC. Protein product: CASSLRTVQETQYF.

CDR3 loop: CASSLGGANYGYTF. CDR3 in DNA: TGTGCCAGCAGCTTGGGGGGAGCTAACTATGGCTACACCTTC. The chain joins TRBV7-3 to TRBJ1-2, with a possible D match to TRBD1 (5 bases). Looked up from germline, CDR1 is SGHTA and CDR2 is FQGTGA. This CDR3 contains 14 residues. The germline V and J ends were trimmed by 3 bases and 0 bases, with 8 bases remaining between them.

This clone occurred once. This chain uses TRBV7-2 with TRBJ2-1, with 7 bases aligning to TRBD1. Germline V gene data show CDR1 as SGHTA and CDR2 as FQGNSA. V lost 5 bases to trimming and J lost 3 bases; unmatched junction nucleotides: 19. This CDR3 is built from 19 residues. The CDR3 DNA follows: TGTGCCAGCAGCCGAGGCCCCCTGCTGACAGGGAGAATCTACAATGAGCAGTTCTTC. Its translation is CASSRGPLLTGRIYNEQFF.

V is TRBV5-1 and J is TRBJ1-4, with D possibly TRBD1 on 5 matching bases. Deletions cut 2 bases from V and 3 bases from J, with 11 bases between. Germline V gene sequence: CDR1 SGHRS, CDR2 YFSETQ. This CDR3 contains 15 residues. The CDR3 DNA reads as TGCGCCAGCAGCTTAATAACAGGAGCTAATGAAAAACTGTTTTTT. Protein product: CASSLITGANEKLFF.

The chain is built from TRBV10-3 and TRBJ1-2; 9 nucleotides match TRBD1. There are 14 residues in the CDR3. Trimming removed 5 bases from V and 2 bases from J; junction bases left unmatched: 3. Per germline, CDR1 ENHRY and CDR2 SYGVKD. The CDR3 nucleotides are TGTGCCATCAGTACTACAGGGGGCAACTATGGCTACACCTTC. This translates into CAISTTGGNYGYTF.

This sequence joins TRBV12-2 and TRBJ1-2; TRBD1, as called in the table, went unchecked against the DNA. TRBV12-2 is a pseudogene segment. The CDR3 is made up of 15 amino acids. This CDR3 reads CASRPRPGTGIGYTF. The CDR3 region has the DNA TGTGCAAGTCGCCCACGTCCCGGGACAGGGATCGGCTACACCTTC.

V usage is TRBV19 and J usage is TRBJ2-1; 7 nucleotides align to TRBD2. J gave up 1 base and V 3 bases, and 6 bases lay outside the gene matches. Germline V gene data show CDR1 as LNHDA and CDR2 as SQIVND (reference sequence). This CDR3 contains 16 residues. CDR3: CASSIGGIESYNEQFF. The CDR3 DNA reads TGTGCCAGTAGTATCGGGGGGATAGAATCCTACAATGAGCAGTTCTTC.

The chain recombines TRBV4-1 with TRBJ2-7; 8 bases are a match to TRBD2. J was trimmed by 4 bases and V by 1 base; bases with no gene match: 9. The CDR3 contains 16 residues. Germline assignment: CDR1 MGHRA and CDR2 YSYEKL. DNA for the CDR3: TGCGCCAGCAGCCAAGGGGGACTAGAGAGGACTTACGAGCAGTACTTC. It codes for CASSQGGLERTYEQYF.

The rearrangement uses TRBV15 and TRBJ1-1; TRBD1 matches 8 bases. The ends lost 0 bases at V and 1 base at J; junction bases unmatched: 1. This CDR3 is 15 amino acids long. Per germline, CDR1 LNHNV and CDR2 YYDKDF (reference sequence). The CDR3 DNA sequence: TGTGCCACCAGCAGAGACGGGACAGGGAACACTGAAGCTTTCTTT. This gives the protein CATSRDGTGNTEAFF.

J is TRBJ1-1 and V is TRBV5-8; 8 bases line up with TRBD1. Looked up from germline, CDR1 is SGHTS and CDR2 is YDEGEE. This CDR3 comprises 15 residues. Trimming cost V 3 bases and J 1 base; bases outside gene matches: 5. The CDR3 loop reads CASSSLDRGNTEAFF. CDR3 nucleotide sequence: TGTGCCAGCAGCTCCTTAGACAGGGGGAACACTGAAGCTTTCTTT. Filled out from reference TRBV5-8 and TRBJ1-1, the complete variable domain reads EAGVTQSPTHLIKTRGQQATLRCSPISGHTSVYWYQQALGLGLQFLLWYDEGEERNRGNFPPRFSGRQFPNYSSELNVNALELEDSALYLCASSSLDRGNTEAFFGQGTRLTVV.

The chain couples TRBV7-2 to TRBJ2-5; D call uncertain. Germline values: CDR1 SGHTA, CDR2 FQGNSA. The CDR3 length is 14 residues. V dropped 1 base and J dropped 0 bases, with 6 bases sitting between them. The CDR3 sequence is CASSLVQNQETQYF. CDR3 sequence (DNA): TGTGCCAGCAGCTTAGTACAGAACCAAGAGACCCAGTACTTC.

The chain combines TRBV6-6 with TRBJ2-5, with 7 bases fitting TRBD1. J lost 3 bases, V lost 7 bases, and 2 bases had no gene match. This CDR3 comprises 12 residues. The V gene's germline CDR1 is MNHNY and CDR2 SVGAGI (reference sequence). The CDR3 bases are TGTGCCAGCACCGACAGGGAAGAGACCCAGTACTTC. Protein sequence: CASTDREETQYF.

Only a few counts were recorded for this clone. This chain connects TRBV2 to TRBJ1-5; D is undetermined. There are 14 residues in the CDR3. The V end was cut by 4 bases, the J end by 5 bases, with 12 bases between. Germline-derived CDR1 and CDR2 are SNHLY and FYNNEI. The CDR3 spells CASSAQAPDQPQHF. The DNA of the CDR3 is TGTGCCAGCAGTGCCCAGGCTCCCGATCAGCCCCAGCATTTT.

CDR3 protein: CASSYHRTSGSINEQFF. CDR3 DNA sequence: TGCGCCAGCAGCTACCATAGGACTAGCGGATCCATCAATGAGCAGTTCTTC. This chain uses TRBV5-1 with TRBJ2-1; TRBD2 agrees at 10 bases. V dropped 3 bases and J dropped 6; count of bases not matched to a gene: 12. This CDR3 is 17 amino acids long. The V gene's germline CDR1 is SGHRS and CDR2 YFSETQ.

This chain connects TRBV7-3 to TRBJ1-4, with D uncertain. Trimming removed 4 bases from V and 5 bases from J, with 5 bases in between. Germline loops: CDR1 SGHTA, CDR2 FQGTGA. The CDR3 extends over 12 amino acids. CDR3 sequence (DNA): TGTGCCAGCAGCTCCCTGAATGAAAAACTGTTTTTT. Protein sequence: CASSSLNEKLFF.

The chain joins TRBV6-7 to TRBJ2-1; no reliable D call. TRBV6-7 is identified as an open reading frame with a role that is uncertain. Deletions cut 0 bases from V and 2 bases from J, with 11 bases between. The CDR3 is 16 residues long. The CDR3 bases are TGTGCCAGCAGTTACTCGGGCCACATCGCCTACAATGAGCAGTTCTTC. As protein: CASSYSGHIAYNEQFF.

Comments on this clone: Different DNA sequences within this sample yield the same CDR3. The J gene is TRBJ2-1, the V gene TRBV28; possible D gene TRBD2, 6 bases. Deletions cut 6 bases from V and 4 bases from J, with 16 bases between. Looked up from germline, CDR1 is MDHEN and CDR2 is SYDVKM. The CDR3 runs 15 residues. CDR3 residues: CASSTSGSSYNEQFF. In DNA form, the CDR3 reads TGTGCCAGCAGCACGAGCGGGTCCTCATACAATGAGCAGTTCTTC.

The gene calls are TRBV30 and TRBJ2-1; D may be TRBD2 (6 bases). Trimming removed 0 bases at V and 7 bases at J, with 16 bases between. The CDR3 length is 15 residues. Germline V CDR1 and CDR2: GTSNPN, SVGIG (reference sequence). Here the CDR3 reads CAWSVRSGDANEQFF. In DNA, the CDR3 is TGTGCCTGGAGTGTACGTAGCGGAGATGCGAATGAGCAGTTCTTC.